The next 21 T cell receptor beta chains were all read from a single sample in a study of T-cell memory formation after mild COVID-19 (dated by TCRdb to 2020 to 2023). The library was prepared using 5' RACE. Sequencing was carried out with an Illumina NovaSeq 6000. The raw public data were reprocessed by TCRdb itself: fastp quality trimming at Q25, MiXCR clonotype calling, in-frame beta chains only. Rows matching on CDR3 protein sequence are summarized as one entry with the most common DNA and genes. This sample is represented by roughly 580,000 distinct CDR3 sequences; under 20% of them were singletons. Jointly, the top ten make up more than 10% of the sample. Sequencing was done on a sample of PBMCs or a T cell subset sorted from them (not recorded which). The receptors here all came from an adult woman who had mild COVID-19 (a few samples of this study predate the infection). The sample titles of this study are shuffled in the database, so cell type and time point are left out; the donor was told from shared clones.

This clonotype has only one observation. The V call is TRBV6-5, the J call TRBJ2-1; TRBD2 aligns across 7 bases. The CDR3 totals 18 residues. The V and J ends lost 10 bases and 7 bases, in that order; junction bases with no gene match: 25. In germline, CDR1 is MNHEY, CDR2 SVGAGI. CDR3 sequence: CATTNSSSGIIPLNEQFF. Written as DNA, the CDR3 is TGTGCCACAACAAACAGCTCAAGCGGGATTATTCCTTTGAATGAGCAGTTCTTC.

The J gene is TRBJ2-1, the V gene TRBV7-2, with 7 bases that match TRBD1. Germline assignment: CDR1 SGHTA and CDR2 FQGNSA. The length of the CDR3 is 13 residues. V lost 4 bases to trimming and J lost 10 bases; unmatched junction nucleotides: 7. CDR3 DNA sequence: TGTGCCAGCAGCTCGAAGGGACAGATCGAGCAGTTCTTC. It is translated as CASSSKGQIEQFF.

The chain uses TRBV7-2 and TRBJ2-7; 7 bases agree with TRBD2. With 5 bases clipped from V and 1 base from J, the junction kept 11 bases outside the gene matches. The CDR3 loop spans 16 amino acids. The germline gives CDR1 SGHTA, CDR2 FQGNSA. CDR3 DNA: TGTGCCAGCAGCCGATCATCTAGCGGAGGGTCCTACGAGCAGTACTTC. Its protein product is CASSRSSSGGSYEQYF.

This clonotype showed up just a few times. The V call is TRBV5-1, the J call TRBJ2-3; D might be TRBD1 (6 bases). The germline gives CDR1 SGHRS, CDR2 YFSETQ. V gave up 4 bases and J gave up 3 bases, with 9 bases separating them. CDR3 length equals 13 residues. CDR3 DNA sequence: TGCGCCAGCAGCAGCGGACAGACAGATACGCAGTATTTT. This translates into CASSSGQTDTQYF.

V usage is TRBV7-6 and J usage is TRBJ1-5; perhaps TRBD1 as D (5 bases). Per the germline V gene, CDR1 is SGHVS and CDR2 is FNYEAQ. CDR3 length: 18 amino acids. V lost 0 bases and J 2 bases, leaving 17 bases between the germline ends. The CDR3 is CASSLATVRGSRNQPQHF. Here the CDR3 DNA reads TGTGCCAGCAGCTTAGCGACTGTACGGGGCTCCCGCAATCAGCCCCAGCATTTT.

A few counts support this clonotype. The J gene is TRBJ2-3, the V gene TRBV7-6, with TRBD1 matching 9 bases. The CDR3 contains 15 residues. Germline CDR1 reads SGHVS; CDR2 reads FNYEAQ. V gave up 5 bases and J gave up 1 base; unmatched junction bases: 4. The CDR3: CASSTDRGGTDTQYF. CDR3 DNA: TGTGCCAGCAGCACGGACAGGGGTGGCACAGATACGCAGTATTTT.

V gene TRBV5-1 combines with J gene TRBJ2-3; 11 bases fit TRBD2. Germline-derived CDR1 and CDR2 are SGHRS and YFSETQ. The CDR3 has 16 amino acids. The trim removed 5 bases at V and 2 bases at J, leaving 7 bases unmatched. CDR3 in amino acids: CASSVGLAGPTDTQYF. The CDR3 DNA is TGCGCCAGCAGTGTAGGACTAGCGGGTCCCACAGATACGCAGTATTTT.

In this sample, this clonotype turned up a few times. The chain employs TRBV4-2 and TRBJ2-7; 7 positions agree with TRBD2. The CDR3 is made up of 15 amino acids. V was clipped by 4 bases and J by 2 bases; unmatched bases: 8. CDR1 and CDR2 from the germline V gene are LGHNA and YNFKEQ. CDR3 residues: CASSLRWGGAYEQYF. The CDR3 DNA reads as TGTGCCAGCAGCCTAAGGTGGGGGGGGGCCTACGAGCAGTACTTC.

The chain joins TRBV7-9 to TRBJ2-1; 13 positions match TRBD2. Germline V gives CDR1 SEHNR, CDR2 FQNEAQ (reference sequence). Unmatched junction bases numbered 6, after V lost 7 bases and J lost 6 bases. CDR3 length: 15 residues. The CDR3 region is CASTLLAGGSNEQFF. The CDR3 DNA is TGTGCCAGCACCCTACTAGCGGGGGGGTCCAATGAGCAGTTCTTC. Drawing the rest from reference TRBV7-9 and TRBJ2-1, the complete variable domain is DTGVSQNPRHKITKRGQNVTFRCDPISEHNRLYWYRQTLGQGPEFLTYFQNEAQLEKSRLLSDRFSAERPKGSFSTLEIQRTEQGDSAMYLCASTLLAGGSNEQFFGPGTRLTVL.

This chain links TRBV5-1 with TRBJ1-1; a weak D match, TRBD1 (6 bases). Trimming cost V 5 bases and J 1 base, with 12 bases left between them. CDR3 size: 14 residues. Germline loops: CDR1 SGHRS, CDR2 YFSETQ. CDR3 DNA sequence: TGCGCCAGCAGTTGGGGGCATGGGAACACTGAAGCTTTCTTT. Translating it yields CASSWGHGNTEAFF.

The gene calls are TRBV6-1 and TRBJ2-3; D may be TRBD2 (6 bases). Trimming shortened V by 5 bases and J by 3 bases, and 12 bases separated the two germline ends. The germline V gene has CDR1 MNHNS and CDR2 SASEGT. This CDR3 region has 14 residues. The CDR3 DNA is TGTGCCAGCAGTACTCGGGGGAATACAGATACGCAGTATTTT. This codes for CASSTRGNTDTQYF.

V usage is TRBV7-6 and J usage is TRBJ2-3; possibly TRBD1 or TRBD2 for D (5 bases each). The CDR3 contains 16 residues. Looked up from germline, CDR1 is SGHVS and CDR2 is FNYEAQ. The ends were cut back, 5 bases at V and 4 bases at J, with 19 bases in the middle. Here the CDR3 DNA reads TGTGCCAGCAGCACCGGGACGACTCCCCTGGCAGATACGCAGTATTTT. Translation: CASSTGTTPLADTQYF. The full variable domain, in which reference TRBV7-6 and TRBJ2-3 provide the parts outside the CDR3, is GAGVSQSPRYKVTKRGQDVALRCDPISGHVSLYWYRQALGQGPEFLTYFNYEAQQDKSGLPNDRFSAERPEGSISTLTIQRTEQRDSAMYRCASSTGTTPLADTQYFGPGTRLTVL.

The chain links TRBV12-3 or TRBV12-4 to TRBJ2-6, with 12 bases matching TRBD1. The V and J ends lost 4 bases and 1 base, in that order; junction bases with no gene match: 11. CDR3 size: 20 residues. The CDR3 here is CASSSGTPGQGASGANVLTF. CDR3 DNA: TGTGCCAGCAGTTCGGGTACACCGGGACAGGGGGCTTCTGGGGCCAACGTCCTGACTTTC.

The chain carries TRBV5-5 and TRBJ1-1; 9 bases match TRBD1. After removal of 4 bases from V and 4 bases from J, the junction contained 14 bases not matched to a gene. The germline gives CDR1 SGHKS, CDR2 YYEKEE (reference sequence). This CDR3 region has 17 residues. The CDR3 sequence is CASSLVPGQGSGTEAFF. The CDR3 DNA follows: TGTGCCAGCAGCCTAGTCCCGGGACAGGGATCGGGCACTGAAGCTTTCTTT.

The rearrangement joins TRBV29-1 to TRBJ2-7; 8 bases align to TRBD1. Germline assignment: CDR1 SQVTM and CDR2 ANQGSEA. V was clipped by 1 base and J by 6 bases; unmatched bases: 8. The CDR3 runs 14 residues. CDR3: CSVEVGQVFGEQYF. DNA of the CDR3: TGCAGCGTTGAAGTGGGACAGGTCTTCGGCGAGCAGTACTTC.

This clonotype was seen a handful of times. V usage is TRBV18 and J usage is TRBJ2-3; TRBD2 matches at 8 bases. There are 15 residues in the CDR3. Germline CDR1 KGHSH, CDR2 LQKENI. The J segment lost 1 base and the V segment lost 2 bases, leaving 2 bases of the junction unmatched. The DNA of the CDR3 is TGTGCCAGCTCACCAGCGGGAGGCGGCACAGATACGCAGTATTTT. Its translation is CASSPAGGGTDTQYF. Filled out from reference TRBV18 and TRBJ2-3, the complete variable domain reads NAGVMQNPRHLVRRRGQEARLRCSPMKGHSHVYWYRQLPEEGLKFMVYLQKENIIDESGMPKERFSAEFPKEGPSILRIQQVVRGDSAAYFCASSPAGGGTDTQYFGPGTRLTVL.

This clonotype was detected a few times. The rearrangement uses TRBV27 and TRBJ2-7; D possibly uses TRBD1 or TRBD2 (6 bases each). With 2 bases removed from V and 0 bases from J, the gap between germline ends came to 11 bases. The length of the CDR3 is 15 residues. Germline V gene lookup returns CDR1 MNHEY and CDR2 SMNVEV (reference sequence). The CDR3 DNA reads TGTGCCAGCAGTTTACGGGGGCAGCTCTCCTACGAGCAGTACTTC. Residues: CASSLRGQLSYEQYF.

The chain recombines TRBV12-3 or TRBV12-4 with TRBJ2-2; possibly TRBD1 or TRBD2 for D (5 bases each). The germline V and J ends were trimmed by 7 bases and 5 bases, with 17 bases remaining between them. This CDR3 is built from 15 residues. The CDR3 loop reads CASITGRERTGELFF. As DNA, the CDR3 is TGTGCCAGCATTACGGGACGCGAGAGGACCGGGGAGCTGTTTTTT.

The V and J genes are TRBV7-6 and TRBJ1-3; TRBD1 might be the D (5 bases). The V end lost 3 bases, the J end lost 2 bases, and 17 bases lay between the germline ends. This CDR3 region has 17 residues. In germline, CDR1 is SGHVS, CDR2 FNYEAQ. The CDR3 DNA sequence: TGTGCCAGCAGCTTCGTTCAATCCGGGACCACTGGAAACACCATATATTTT. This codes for CASSFVQSGTTGNTIYF.

The CDR3 DNA sequence: TGCGCCAGCAGCCAAGATATACTAGCGGGGGGCTCCTACAATGAGCAGTTCTTC. Its protein is CASSQDILAGGSYNEQFF. This rearrangement joins TRBV4-3 to TRBJ2-1, with TRBD2 identical over 12 bases. The V segment lost 0 bases and the J segment 0 bases; nucleotides outside the gene matches: 3. Germline-derived CDR1 and CDR2 are LGHNA and YSLEER. CDR3 size: 18 residues.

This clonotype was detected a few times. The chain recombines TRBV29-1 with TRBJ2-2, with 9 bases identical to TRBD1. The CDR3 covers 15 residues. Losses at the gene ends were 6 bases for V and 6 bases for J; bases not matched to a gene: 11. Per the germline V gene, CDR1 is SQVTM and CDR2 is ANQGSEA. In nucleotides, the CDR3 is TGCAGCGTAGGACAGGGGACCCTGAGGGCCGGGGAGCTGTTTTTT. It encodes CSVGQGTLRAGELFF.